This TCR beta chain is from a study of PD-L1 blockade in urothelial cancer. Study at large: Between 0 and 3 chemotherapy regimens preceded treatment for each patient. Treatment start was followed by blood analysis at 3 weeks (second dose) and again at 6 weeks. Reported median T cell count for blood samples was around 140,000.

Time point reported: peripheral blood 6 weeks after treatment start. The protocol was immunoSEQ multiplex PCR, while the TCRdb copy is restricted to in-frame clones and leaves out a portion. The table has roughly 32,000 clones, nearly 90% seen once. This CDR3 has 16 residues. The germline V gene has CDR1 LGHNA and CDR2 YNFKEQ. V lost 4 bases, J lost 0 bases, and 0 bases stayed unmatched. The J gene is TRBJ2-3, the V gene TRBV4-2, with 14 bases aligning to TRBD2. This receptor was identified in an elderly man with urothelial cancer. The starting material was PBMCs, obtained around atezolizumab (anti-PD-L1) treatment. The CDR3 spells CASSRTSGGSTDTQYF. The DNA of the CDR3 is TGTGCCAGCAGCCGGACTAGCGGGGGGAGCACAGATACGCAGTATTTT.